This section outlines one T cell receptor (beta chain) sequence together with its context. Generated by immunoSEQ multiplex PCR, the TCRdb table keeps only in-frame clones and is missing some. The table shows under 90,000 clones, with roughly 93% occurring only once. This sample is part of a study of OX40 agonist ivuxolimab in advanced cancers. On the study more broadly: Patients achieving partial responses numbered three: one hepatocellular carcinoma case and two cutaneous melanoma cases.

V lost 0 bases and J lost 1, with 16 bases in between. In germline, CDR1 is KGHSH, CDR2 LQKENI. The CDR3 consists of 17 residues. The clonotype originates from an adult with an advanced solid tumor such as melanoma, head and neck, liver or kidney cancer. The chain links TRBV18 to TRBJ2-7; a possible D gene is TRBD2 (5 bases). The sequencing here drew on CD4+ or CD8+ T cells sorted from blood, taken in a trial of the OX40 agonist ivuxolimab. The CDR3 nucleotides read TGTGCCAGCTCACCACCCTCTGCGGGCGACGGATCCTACGAGCAGTACTTC. This codes for CASSPPSAGDGSYEQYF.